This T cell receptor beta chain is from a study of T cell responses to AZD1222 COVID-19 vaccine. With regard to this clone: Its specificity is not known.

Study-wide points: Clonal diversity may have been underestimated in mostly white British donors. Repertoire collection took place solely once the T cell response had peaked.

Produced via immunoSEQ multiplex PCR; TCRdb's table is partial and in-frame only. The data hold around 69,000 clones, with around nine tenths observed a single time. The sequences come from peripheral blood, collected on day 0 of AZD1222 vaccination. The receptor was isolated from an adult in good health.

The CDR3 sequence is CASSHPGTPISGANVLTF. As DNA, the CDR3 is TGTGCCAGCAGCCATCCCGGGACACCGATCTCTGGGGCCAACGTCCTGACTTTC. The genes are TRBV3-1 (or the pseudogene TRBV3-2) and TRBJ2-6, with D possibly matching TRBD1 (6 bases). The CDR3 runs 18 residues. Trimming left V 3 bases short and J 0 bases short, with 15 bases between. Germline CDR1 and CDR2: LGHDT and YNNKEL (reference sequence).